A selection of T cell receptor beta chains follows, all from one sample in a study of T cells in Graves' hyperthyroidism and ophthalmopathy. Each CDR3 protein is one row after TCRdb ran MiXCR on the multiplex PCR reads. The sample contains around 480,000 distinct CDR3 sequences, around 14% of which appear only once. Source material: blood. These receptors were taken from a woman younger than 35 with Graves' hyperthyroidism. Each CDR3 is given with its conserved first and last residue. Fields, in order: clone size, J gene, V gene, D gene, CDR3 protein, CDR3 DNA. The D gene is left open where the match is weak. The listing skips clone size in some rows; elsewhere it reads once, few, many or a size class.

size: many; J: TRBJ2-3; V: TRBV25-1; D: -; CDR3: CASSEAVGYGDTQYF; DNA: TGTGCCAGCAGTGAGGCGGTAGGGTATGGGGATACGCAGTATTTT
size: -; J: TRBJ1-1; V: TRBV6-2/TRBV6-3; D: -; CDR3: CASSHSRMNTEAFF; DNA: TGTGCCAGCAGTCACTCCCGTATGAACACTGAAGCTTTCTTT
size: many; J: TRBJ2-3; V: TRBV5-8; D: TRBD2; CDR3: CASSSGLAGGYTDTQYF; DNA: TGTGCCAGCAGCTCGGGACTAGCGGGAGGGTACACAGATACGCAGTATTTT
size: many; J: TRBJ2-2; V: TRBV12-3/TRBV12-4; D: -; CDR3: CASSFLDTGELFF; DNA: TGTGCCAGCAGTTTTTTGGACACCGGGGAGCTGTTTTTT
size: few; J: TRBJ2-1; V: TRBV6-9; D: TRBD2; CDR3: CASSYGLAGGDEQFF; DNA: TGTGCCAGCAGTTACGGACTAGCGGGAGGAGATGAGCAGTTCTTC
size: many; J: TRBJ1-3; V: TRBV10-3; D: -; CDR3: CAIRRGGDELTIYF; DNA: TGTGCCATCAGGCGCGGGGGAGACGAACTCACCATATATTTT
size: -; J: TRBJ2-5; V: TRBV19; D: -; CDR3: CASSALGAQETQYF; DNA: TGTGCCAGTAGTGCCTTAGGCGCCCAAGAGACCCAGTACTTC
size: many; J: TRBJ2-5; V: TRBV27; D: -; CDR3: CASRPRGTLETQYF; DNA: TGTGCCAGCAGACCCAGGGGAACGTTAGAGACCCAGTACTTC
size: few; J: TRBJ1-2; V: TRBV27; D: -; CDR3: CASSLSPENSYGYTF; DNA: TGTGCCAGCAGTTTGTCTCCAGAGAACTCCTATGGCTACACCTTC
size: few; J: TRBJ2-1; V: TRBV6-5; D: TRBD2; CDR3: CASSYGTSGNWYEQFF; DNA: TGTGCCAGCAGTTACGGGACTAGCGGGAATTGGTATGAGCAGTTCTTC
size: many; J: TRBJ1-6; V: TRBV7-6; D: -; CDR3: CASSLALGRGNSPLHF; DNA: TGTGCCAGCAGCTTAGCTCTCGGACGAGGGAATTCACCCCTCCACTTT
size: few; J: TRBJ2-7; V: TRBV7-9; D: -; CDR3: CASSLVVGGEQYF; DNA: TGTGCCAGCAGCTTAGTCGTAGGGGGCGAGCAGTACTTC
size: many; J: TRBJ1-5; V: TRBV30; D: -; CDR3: CAWSQGRNQPQHF; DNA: TGTGCCTGGAGTCAGGGTCGCAATCAGCCCCAGCATTTT
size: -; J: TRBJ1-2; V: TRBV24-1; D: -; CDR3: CATSYAWGYTF; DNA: TGTGCCACCAGTTATGCTTGGGGCTACACCTTC
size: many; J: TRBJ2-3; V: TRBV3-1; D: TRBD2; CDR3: CASSQEYPGGRAGDTQYF; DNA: TGTGCCAGCAGCCAAGAATATCCGGGCGGGAGGGCCGGGGATACGCAGTATTTT
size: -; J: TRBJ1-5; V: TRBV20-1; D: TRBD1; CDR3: CSARDYRGNQPQHF; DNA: TGCAGTGCTAGAGATTACAGGGGTAATCAGCCCCAGCATTTT
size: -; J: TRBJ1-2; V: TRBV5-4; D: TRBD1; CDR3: CASRDGQGWDYGYTF; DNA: TGTGCCAGCAGAGATGGACAGGGCTGGGACTATGGCTACACCTTC
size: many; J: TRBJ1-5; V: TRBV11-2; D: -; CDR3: CASSLDVQASNQPQHF; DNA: TGTGCCAGCAGCTTAGATGTCCAGGCTAGCAATCAGCCCCAGCATTTT
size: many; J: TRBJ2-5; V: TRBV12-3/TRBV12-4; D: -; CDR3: CASKSNGAETQYF; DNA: TGTGCCAGCAAATCGAACGGGGCTGAGACCCAGTACTTC
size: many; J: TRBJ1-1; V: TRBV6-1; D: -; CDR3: CASRTRQDTEAFF; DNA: TGTGCCAGCAGGACGAGACAGGACACTGAAGCTTTCTTT
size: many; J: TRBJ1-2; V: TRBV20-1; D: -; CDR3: CSASQAADGYTF; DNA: TGCAGTGCTAGTCAGGCAGCAGATGGCTACACCTTC
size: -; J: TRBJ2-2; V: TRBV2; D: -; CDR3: CASSEGRGQGGTGELFF; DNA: TGTGCCAGCAGTGAAGGGAGGGGGCAAGGGGGCACCGGGGAGCTGTTTTTT